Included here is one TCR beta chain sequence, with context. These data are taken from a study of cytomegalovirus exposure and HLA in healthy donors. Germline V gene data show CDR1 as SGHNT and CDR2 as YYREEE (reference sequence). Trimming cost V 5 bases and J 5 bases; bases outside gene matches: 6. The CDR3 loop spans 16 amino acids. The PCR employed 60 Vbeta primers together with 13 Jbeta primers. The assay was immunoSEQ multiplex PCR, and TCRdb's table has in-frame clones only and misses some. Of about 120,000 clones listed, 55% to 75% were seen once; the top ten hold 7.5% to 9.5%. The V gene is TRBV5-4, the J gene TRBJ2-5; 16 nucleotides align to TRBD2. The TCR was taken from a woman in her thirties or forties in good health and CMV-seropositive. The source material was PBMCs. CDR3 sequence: CASRPGLAGGGETQYF. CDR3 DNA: TGTGCCAGCAGGCCGGGACTAGCGGGAGGGGGGGAGACCCAGTACTTC.